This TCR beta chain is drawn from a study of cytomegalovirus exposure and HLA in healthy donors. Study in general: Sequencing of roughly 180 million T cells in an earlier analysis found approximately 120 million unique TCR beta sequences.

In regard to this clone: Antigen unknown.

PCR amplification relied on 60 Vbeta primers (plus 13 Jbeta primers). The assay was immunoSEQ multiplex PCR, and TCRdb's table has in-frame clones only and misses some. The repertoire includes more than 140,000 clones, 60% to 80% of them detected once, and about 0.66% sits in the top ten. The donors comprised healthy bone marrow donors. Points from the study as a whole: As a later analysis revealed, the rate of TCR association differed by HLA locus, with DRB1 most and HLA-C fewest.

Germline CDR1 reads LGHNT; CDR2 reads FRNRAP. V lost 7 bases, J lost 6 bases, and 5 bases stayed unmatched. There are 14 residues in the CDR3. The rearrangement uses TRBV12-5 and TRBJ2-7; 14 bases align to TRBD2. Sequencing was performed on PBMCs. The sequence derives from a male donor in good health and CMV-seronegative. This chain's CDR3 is CASARLAGGCEQYF. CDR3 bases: TGTGCTAGTGCCCGACTAGCGGGAGGGTGCGAGCAGTACTTC.